This TCR beta chain is from a study of cytomegalovirus exposure and HLA in healthy donors. Looking at the study overall: About 77 million unique TCRs from HLA-typed donors made up an early data release. Study findings and constraints: The productive fraction for most TCR beta V segments was about 90% or about 30% in an earlier analysis. Several V segments, TRBV6-2 and TRBV6-3 among them, could not be told apart and were dropped. The study listed roughly 150 cytomegalovirus-associated TCR beta chains.

In the PCR, 60 Vbeta and 13 Jbeta primers were used. Assay: immunoSEQ multiplex PCR; the TCRdb copy retains only in-frame clones and omits some. This repertoire shows roughly 130,000 clones, roughly 83% found once; its top ten account for about 3%. The CDR3 runs 16 residues. The V and J ends lost 5 bases and 6 bases, in that order; junction bases with no gene match: 7. CDR1 and CDR2 (germline): SGHTA, FQGNSA. Regarding this clone: Its antigen is undetermined.

This sequence was found in a female donor in good health and CMV-seronegative. This sequence joins TRBV7-2 and TRBJ2-7; 16 bases map to TRBD2. What was sequenced was PBMCs. CDR3 region: CASSPGGTSGRAEQYF. CDR3 nucleotides: TGTGCCAGCAGCCCTGGGGGGACTAGCGGGAGGGCCGAGCAGTACTTC.